One sample yielded the 28 T cell receptor beta chains listed below, sequenced in a study of blood T cell repertoires in COVID-19. Data came from immunoSEQ multiplex PCR; TCRdb stores just in-frame clones and leaves some out. The sample includes about 250,000 clones, just over 90% of them seen just once. The specimen sequenced was PBMCs or T cells enriched from blood (not recorded which). Receptor source: a woman younger than 30 who had recovered from COVID-19.

The rearrangement links TRBV18 to TRBJ2-7, with a possible D match to TRBD2 (5 bases). Trimming shortened V by 3 bases and J by 6 bases, and 15 bases separated the two germline ends. Looked up from germline, CDR1 is KGHSH and CDR2 is LQKENI. The CDR3 loop spans 14 amino acids. The CDR3 DNA reads as TGTGCCAGCTCACCGGGTAGGGCCGGAGGCGAGCAGTACTTC. Amino acid sequence: CASSPGRAGGEQYF. The full variable domain, with the rest looked up from reference TRBV18 and TRBJ2-7, is NAGVMQNPRHLVRRRGQEARLRCSPMKGHSHVYWYRQLPEEGLKFMVYLQKENIIDESGMPKERFSAEFPKEGPSILRIQQVVRGDSAAYFCASSPGRAGGEQYFGPGTRLTVT.

The chain employs TRBV28 and TRBJ1-5, with a possible D match to TRBD1 (6 bases). V lost 5 bases to trimming and J lost 1 base, with 18 bases between them. Germline V gives CDR1 MDHEN, CDR2 SYDVKM. This CDR3 is built from 17 residues. The CDR3 protein is CASSPSWGGASNQPQHF. CDR3 nucleotide sequence: TGTGCCAGCAGTCCCAGTTGGGGGGGCGCGAGCAATCAGCCCCAGCATTTT.

The gene calls are TRBV5-4 and TRBJ1-1; 9 bases agree with TRBD1. Germline V gene data show CDR1 as SGHNT and CDR2 as YYREEE (reference sequence). J was trimmed by 1 base and V by 1 base; bases with no gene match: 5. This CDR3 comprises 16 residues. The CDR3 spells CASSLPPGQGNTEAFF. The CDR3 DNA reads as TGTGCCAGCAGCTTGCCCCCGGGACAGGGGAACACTGAAGCTTTCTTT.

The rearrangement links TRBV28 to TRBJ1-2; TRBD1 matches at 9 bases. Germline V gives CDR1 MDHEN, CDR2 SYDVKM. After removal of 6 bases from V and 11 bases from J, the junction contained 10 bases not matched to a gene. The CDR3 sequence is 13 residues long. CDR3 nucleotide sequence: TGTGCCAGCAGCTATAGGGACAGGGAGGGTTACACCTTC. Its protein is CASSYRDREGYTF.

In its sample, this clone was seen once. The V and J genes are TRBV9 and TRBJ1-3; no clear D gene. The CDR3 spans 15 residues. Per the germline V gene, CDR1 is SGDLS and CDR2 is YYNGEE. Trimming took off 2 bases at V and 0 bases at J, with 9 bases between the two ends. CDR3 protein: CASSVSQLSGNTIYF. In DNA form, the CDR3 reads TGTGCCAGCAGCGTGTCACAGCTCTCTGGAAACACCATATATTTT.

This clone came up many times. The chain is built from TRBV10-2 and TRBJ2-7; a weak D match, TRBD1 (5 bases). Germline-derived CDR1 and CDR2 are WSHSY and SAAADI. With 4 bases removed from V and 2 bases from J, the gap between germline ends came to 15 bases. CDR3 length equals 15 residues. The CDR3 nucleotides are TGCGCCAGCAGTGGTCTTCCTCCAGGGACCTACGAGCAGTACTTC. Its protein product is CASSGLPPGTYEQYF.

The chain combines TRBV7-3 with TRBJ2-3, with D possibly matching TRBD1 (5 bases). The germline V gene encodes CDR1 SGHTA and CDR2 FQGTGA. The CDR3 is 13 amino acids. Trimming cost V 5 bases and J 3 bases, with 9 bases left between them. DNA of the CDR3: TGTGCCAGCAGCGCATACAGGACAGATACGCAGTATTTT. Protein: CASSAYRTDTQYF.

By share, this clone ranks as medium-sized. The chain has TRBV6-5 and TRBJ2-7, with 10 bases aligning to TRBD1. This CDR3 comprises 15 residues. J gave up 2 bases and V 6 bases, and 7 bases lay outside the gene matches. From germline, CDR1 is MNHEY and CDR2 SVGAGI. CDR3 sequence reads: CASSETGTGAYEQYF. CDR3 DNA: TGTGCCAGCAGCGAGACCGGGACAGGGGCCTACGAGCAGTACTTC.

The genes are TRBV5-6 and TRBJ2-1; a weak D match, TRBD1 (5 bases). The CDR3 contains 15 residues. V was trimmed by 0 bases and J by 5 bases, leaving 12 bases between them. In germline, CDR1 is SGHDT, CDR2 YYEEEE. As DNA, the CDR3 is TGTGCCAGCAGCTTGGAAGGGGTGGGTGACAATGAGCAGTTCTTC. The encoded protein is CASSLEGVGDNEQFF.

The V call is TRBV7-9, the J call TRBJ1-1; no definite D call. The CDR3 sequence is 12 residues long. V lost 1 base to trimming and J lost 7 bases, with 7 bases between them. Per the germline V gene, CDR1 is SEHNR and CDR2 is FQNEAQ (reference sequence). The DNA for the CDR3 is TGTGCCAGCAGCTTAGGAGATATTGAAGCTTTCTTT. Translation gives CASSLGDIEAFF.

This chain connects TRBV15 to TRBJ1-2, with 10 bases identical to TRBD1. Germline trimming cut 4 bases from V and 5 bases from J; bases unmatched to any gene: 16. CDR3 length: 18 residues. Germline CDR1 is LNHNV and CDR2 is YYDKDF (reference sequence). The CDR3 nucleotides read TGTGCCACCAGCATCAACTTAGCTAGACAGGGGGCCTTTTATGGCTACACCTTC. Protein product: CATSINLARQGAFYGYTF.

The chain recombines TRBV5-4 with TRBJ1-4; 7 nucleotides align to TRBD1. Germline CDR1 and CDR2: SGHNT and YYREEE (reference sequence). The CDR3 loop spans 13 amino acids. Trimming cost V 3 bases and J 7 bases; bases outside gene matches: 3. Written as DNA, the CDR3 is TGTGCCAGCAGCTCGACAGGGTCTGAAAAACTGTTTTTT. It specifies CASSSTGSEKLFF. The variable domain in full, completed from reference TRBV5-4 and TRBJ1-4, reads ETGVTQSPTHLIKTRGQQVTLRCSSQSGHNTVSWYQQALGQGPQFIFQYYREEENGRGNFPPRFSGLQFPNYSSELNVNALELDDSALYLCASSSTGSEKLFFGSGTQLSVL.

The chain combines TRBV18 with TRBJ2-2, with 10 positions matching TRBD2. The CDR3 runs to 18 residues. Germline loops: CDR1 KGHSH, CDR2 LQKENI. V lost 1 base to trimming and J lost 0 bases; unmatched junction nucleotides: 5. This CDR3 reads CASSPLTSGASNTGELFF. The CDR3 nucleotides are TGTGCCAGCTCACCACTCACTAGCGGGGCCTCGAACACCGGGGAGCTGTTTTTT.

This chain links TRBV3-1 (or the pseudogene TRBV3-2) with TRBJ1-4; 7 bases align to TRBD1. The CDR3 sequence is 14 residues long. With V trimmed by 4 bases and J by 5 bases, 4 bases remained unmatched. Germline loops: CDR1 LGHDT, CDR2 YNNKEL (reference sequence). The DNA for the CDR3 is TGTGCCAGCAGCCTCCGACAGGGAAATGAAAAACTGTTTTTT. Translating it yields CASSLRQGNEKLFF.

The genes are TRBV7-8 and TRBJ2-2; 9 bases agree with TRBD2. The CDR3 covers 15 residues. The germline CDR1 and CDR2 sequences are SGHVS and FQNEAQ. V was pared by 5 bases and J by 4 bases, with 5 bases of the junction left unmatched. The CDR3 loop is CASSLSGRLTGELFF. In DNA form, the CDR3 reads TGTGCCAGCAGCCTGAGCGGGAGGCTCACCGGGGAGCTGTTTTTT.

V is TRBV9 and J is TRBJ1-2, with D tentatively TRBD1 (6 bases). The CDR3 is 11 residues long. Germline values: CDR1 SGDLS, CDR2 YYNGEE. The V end was cut by 6 bases, the J end by 14 bases, with 17 bases between. The CDR3 protein is CASMRGSSLTF. The CDR3 DNA is TGTGCCAGCATGAGGGGGAGCTCTCTTACCTTC.

This rearrangement joins TRBV7-2 to TRBJ2-1; TRBD2 matches 7 bases. J was trimmed by 13 bases and V by 5 bases; bases with no gene match: 8. Germline V gene data show CDR1 as SGHTA and CDR2 as FQGNSA. This CDR3 comprises 12 residues. The CDR3 DNA reads TGTGCCAGCAGCCGGGGGGAGCCCCTTCAGTTCTTC. Encoded protein: CASSRGEPLQFF.

This clone has only one observation. This chain joins TRBV28 and TRBJ2-7; D call uncertain. The CDR3 has 13 residues. The V and J ends lost 2 bases and 2 bases respectively, with 7 bases between them. CDR1 MDHEN and CDR2 SYDVKM come from the germline V gene. The CDR3, as DNA: TGTGCCAGCAGTTTAACTGGTACCTACGAGCAGTACTTC. Its translation: CASSLTGTYEQYF.

The chain is built from TRBV7-2 and TRBJ2-2; D not certain. The CDR3 is made up of 12 amino acids. Germline lookup yields CDR1 SGHTA and CDR2 FQGNSA. V was cut by 8 bases and J by 6 bases, with 10 bases left in between. The CDR3 DNA reads TGTGCCAGCTCTGTAGTATCCGGGGAGCTGTTTTTT. Amino acid sequence: CASSVVSGELFF.

V usage is TRBV19 and J usage is TRBJ1-5; TRBD1 aligns across 10 bases. The germline V gene has CDR1 LNHDA and CDR2 SQIVND (reference sequence). The CDR3 contains 15 residues. Trimming cost V 3 bases and J 6 bases; bases outside gene matches: 5. The CDR3 DNA sequence: TGTGCCAGTAGTATTCTGGGACAGGGGTCTCAGCCCCAGCATTTT. Protein: CASSILGQGSQPQHF.

This chain connects TRBV6-5 to TRBJ2-7; no firm D call. The V gene's germline CDR1 is MNHEY and CDR2 SVGAGI. V was pared by 11 bases and J by 0 bases, with 11 bases between. The CDR3 runs 12 residues. In DNA form, the CDR3 reads TGTGCCGCCAGTCGGAGCTCCTACGAGCAGTACTTC. Residues: CAASRSSYEQYF.

The chain combines TRBV11-3 with TRBJ2-7, with TRBD2 identical over 14 bases. In germline, CDR1 is SGHNT, CDR2 YENEEA. This CDR3 has 15 amino acids. The V segment lost 5 bases and the J segment 3 bases; nucleotides outside the gene matches: 3. This CDR3 reads CASSMGLAGVYEQYF. In DNA form, the CDR3 reads TGTGCCAGCAGCATGGGACTAGCGGGAGTCTACGAGCAGTACTTC.

The chain joins TRBV6-5 to TRBJ1-1; the D gene is possibly TRBD1 (5 bases). The ends were cut back, 2 bases at V and 5 bases at J, with 18 bases in the middle. The CDR3 covers 16 residues. Germline V lookup: CDR1 MNHEY, CDR2 SVGAGI. CDR3 sequence reads: CASSYDPGTGGTEAFF. For the CDR3, the DNA is TGTGCCAGCAGTTACGATCCCGGGACGGGGGGAACTGAAGCTTTCTTT.

This chain connects TRBV2 to TRBJ2-4; 9 bases align to TRBD1. Germline trimming cut 6 bases from V and 1 base from J; bases unmatched to any gene: 4. This CDR3 region has 15 residues. The germline gives CDR1 SNHLY, CDR2 FYNNEI. The CDR3 bases are TGTGCCAGCAGGGTACAGGGGGCTGCCAAAAACATTCAGTACTTC. Amino acids: CASRVQGAAKNIQYF.

This clone came up once. V usage is TRBV29-1 and J usage is TRBJ2-1, with D perhaps TRBD1 (6 bases). There are 14 residues in the CDR3. V gave up 8 bases and J gave up 2 bases, with 16 bases separating them. Looked up from germline, CDR1 is SQVTM and CDR2 is ANQGSEA. The CDR3 sequence: CSSRTELAYNEQFF. CDR3 DNA: TGCAGCTCCCGGACAGAGTTGGCCTACAATGAGCAGTTCTTC.

The chain combines TRBV9 with TRBJ1-1; D is perhaps TRBD1 (6 bases). Germline lookup yields CDR1 SGDLS and CDR2 YYNGEE. Trimming took off 4 bases at V and 4 bases at J, with 14 bases between the two ends. The CDR3 covers 14 residues. CDR3 protein: CASSPTGTGTEAFF. CDR3 DNA sequence: TGTGCCAGCAGCCCTACAGGGACGGGCACTGAAGCTTTCTTT.

The J gene is TRBJ1-3, the V gene TRBV7-9; 9 bases are shared with TRBD1. This CDR3 region has 19 residues. Germline V CDR1 and CDR2: SEHNR, FQNEAQ (reference sequence). V shed 4 bases, J shed 0 bases, and the junction held 13 bases outside the gene matches. As DNA, the CDR3 is TGTGCCAGCAGCTCGTCCCGGGACAGGGAAGAGGGCTCTGGAAACACCATATATTTT. Protein product: CASSSSRDREEGSGNTIYF. Using reference TRBV7-9 and TRBJ1-3 for the parts outside the CDR3, the full variable domain is DTGVSQNPRHKITKRGQNVTFRCDPISEHNRLYWYRQTLGQGPEFLTYFQNEAQLEKSRLLSDRFSAERPKGSFSTLEIQRTEQGDSAMYLCASSSSRDREEGSGNTIYFGEGSWLTVV.

This clone was seen a few times. The CDR3 loop is CASSSITGELFF. The CDR3 DNA reads TGTGCCAGCAGTTCCATCACCGGGGAGCTGTTTTTT. This chain uses TRBV27 with TRBJ2-2; D unclear. There are 12 residues in the CDR3. V gave up 4 bases and J gave up 4 bases, with 4 bases separating them. CDR1 is MNHEY and CDR2 is SMNVEV in the germline V gene (reference sequence).